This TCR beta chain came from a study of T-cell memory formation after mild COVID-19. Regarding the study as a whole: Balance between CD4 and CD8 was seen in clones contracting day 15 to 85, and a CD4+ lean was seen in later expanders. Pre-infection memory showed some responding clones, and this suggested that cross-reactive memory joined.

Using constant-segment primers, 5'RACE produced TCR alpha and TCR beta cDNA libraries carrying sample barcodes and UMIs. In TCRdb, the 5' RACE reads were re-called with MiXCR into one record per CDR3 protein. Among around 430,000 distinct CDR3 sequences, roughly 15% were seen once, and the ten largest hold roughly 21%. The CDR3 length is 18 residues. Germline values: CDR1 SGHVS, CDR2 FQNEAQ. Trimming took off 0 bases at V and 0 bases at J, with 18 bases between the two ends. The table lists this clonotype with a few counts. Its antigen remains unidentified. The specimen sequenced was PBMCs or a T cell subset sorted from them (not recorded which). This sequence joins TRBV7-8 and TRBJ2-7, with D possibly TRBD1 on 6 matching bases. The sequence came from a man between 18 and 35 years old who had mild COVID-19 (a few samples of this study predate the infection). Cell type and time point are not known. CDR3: CASSLAGVAQGSSYEQYF. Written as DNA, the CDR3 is TGTGCCAGCAGCTTAGCCGGCGTTGCGCAGGGGAGCTCCTACGAGCAGTACTTC.